This TCR beta chain originates from a study of blood T cells in healthy people across ages. Trimming took 1 base from V and 4 from J; bases not matched to a gene: 11. This CDR3 has 17 residues. Germline assignment: CDR1 DFQATT and CDR2 SNEGSKA (reference sequence). With a J-beta primer mix and a sample-barcoded 5' primer, a second PCR ran about 7 to 12 cycles. TCRdb fed the 5' RACE reads into MiXCR, producing one record per CDR3 protein. The repertoire consists of about 1.5 million distinct CDR3 sequences, with around two fifths occurring once and the leading ten covering 7% to 9%. The receptor's source is a woman aged 18-29 years in good health. The V call is TRBV20-1, the J call TRBJ2-1, with 9 bases lining up with TRBD2. The sequencing input was blood. CDR3 DNA: TGCAGTGCTAGAGCCCAAACTGGTAGCGGGGGATACAATGAGCAGTTCTTC. Translated, it gives CSARAQTGSGGYNEQFF.